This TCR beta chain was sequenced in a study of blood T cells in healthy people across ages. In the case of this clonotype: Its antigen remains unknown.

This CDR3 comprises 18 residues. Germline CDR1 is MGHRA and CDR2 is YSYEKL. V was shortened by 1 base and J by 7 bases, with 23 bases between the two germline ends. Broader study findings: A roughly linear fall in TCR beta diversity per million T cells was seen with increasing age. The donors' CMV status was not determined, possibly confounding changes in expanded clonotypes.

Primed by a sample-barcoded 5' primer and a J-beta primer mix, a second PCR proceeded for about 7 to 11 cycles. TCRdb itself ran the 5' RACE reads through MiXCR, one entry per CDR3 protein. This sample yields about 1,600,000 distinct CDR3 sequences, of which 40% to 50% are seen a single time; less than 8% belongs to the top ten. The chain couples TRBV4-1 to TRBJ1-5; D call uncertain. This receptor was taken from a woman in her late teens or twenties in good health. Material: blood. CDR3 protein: CASSQGVHPYYPGQPQHF. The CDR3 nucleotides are TGCGCCAGCAGCCAAGGGGTACACCCCTATTATCCTGGGCAGCCCCAGCATTTT.